This record concerns one T cell receptor (beta chain) sequence. J was trimmed by 4 bases and V by 0 bases; bases with no gene match: 1. This CDR3 is 14 amino acids long. Per germline, CDR1 MNHEY and CDR2 SVGAGI. This entry belongs to a study of blood T cell repertoires in COVID-19. Measured with immunoSEQ multiplex PCR; TCRdb has only the in-frame clones, and not every one. The sample consists of 150,000 to 200,000 clones, 70% to 85% of them appearing once. Specimen: PBMCs or T cells enriched from blood (not recorded which). The receptor's source is a woman aged 60-70 years with acute COVID-19. This rearrangement joins TRBV6-5 to TRBJ2-3, with 7 bases lining up with TRBD2. CDR3: CASSYSSGADTQYF. The DNA for the CDR3 is TGTGCCAGCAGTTACTCGAGCGGGGCAGATACGCAGTATTTT.